These 29 T cell receptor beta chains originate from one sample sequenced in a study of long-term antiretroviral therapy in people with HIV. Survey level was the resolution at which the v3.0 immunoSEQ assay ran. Data came from immunoSEQ multiplex PCR; TCRdb stores just in-frame clones and leaves some out. The top ten clones hold just over 7% of a sample with 30,000 to 40,000 clones, 60% to 85% of them seen once. The material was unsorted PBMCs, obtained 2 years after starting antiretroviral therapy. The source is a woman aged 45 to 65 with HIV.

J is TRBJ1-1 and V is TRBV5-6; D gene uncertain. The CDR3 sequence is 13 residues long. Trimming left V 0 bases short and J 4 bases short, with 7 bases between. Germline CDR1 SGHDT, CDR2 YYEEEE. CDR3 bases: TGTGCCAGCAGCTTGGCCACCAGCACTGAAGCTTTCTTT. It encodes CASSLATSTEAFF.

This clone has just a few counts. This sequence joins TRBV2 and TRBJ2-7; D gene ambiguous. There are 11 residues in the CDR3. The germline V gene has CDR1 SNHLY and CDR2 FYNNEI. Trimming took 5 bases from V and 0 from J, leaving 2 bases between them. CDR3 sequence reads: CASSYSYEQYF. CDR3 bases: TGTGCCAGCAGTTACTCCTACGAGCAGTACTTC.

The chain recombines TRBV4-1 with TRBJ1-1; unclear D gene. The germline CDR1 and CDR2 sequences are MGHRA and YSYEKL. V was clipped by 3 bases and J by 3 bases, with 20 bases between them. The CDR3 is 17 amino acids. The CDR3 spells CASSHTTGSLKDTEAFF. The CDR3 DNA reads as TGCGCCAGCAGCCATACTACCGGGTCTTTAAAGGACACTGAAGCTTTCTTT.

This clone is a singleton in its sample. The rearrangement links TRBV19 to TRBJ1-1; TRBD1 might be the D (5 bases). Germline loops: CDR1 LNHDA, CDR2 SQIVND (reference sequence). The CDR3 covers 15 residues. V was cut by 4 bases and J by 1 base, with 13 bases left in between. The CDR3 DNA follows: TGTGCCAGTAGTACTCAGGGTCTCAAGAACACTGAAGCTTTCTTT. It translates to CASSTQGLKNTEAFF.

The chain couples TRBV11-3 to TRBJ2-5; D tentatively reads TRBD1 or TRBD2 (6 bases each). Germline V gene data show CDR1 as SGHNT and CDR2 as YENEEA. The V gene lost 4 bases and the J gene lost 2 bases, with 14 bases spanning the gap. The CDR3 is 15 amino acids. Here the CDR3 reads CASSSGVGAQETQYF. CDR3 bases: TGTGCCAGCAGCTCGGGGGTGGGGGCACAAGAGACCCAGTACTTC.

This sequence joins TRBV5-1 and TRBJ2-2; 8 bases map to TRBD1. V was pared by 4 bases and J by 4 bases, with 9 bases of the junction left unmatched. This CDR3 has 16 residues. Germline CDR1 SGHRS, CDR2 YFSETQ. CDR3 amino acids: CASSPGGQVGTGELFF. CDR3 nucleotides: TGCGCCAGCAGCCCTGGGGGACAGGTCGGCACCGGGGAGCTGTTTTTT. The full variable domain, with the rest looked up from reference TRBV5-1 and TRBJ2-2, is KAGVTQTPRYLIKTRGQQVTLSCSPISGHRSVSWYQQTPGQGLQFLFEYFSETQRNKGNFPGRFSGRQFSNSRSEMNVSTLELGDSALYLCASSPGGQVGTGELFFGEGSRLTVL.

V and J are TRBV19 and TRBJ2-6; D gene uncertain. V was pared by 5 bases and J by 2 bases, with 7 bases between. Germline V gene lookup returns CDR1 LNHDA and CDR2 SQIVND (reference sequence). The CDR3 has 14 amino acids. The CDR3 here is CASSAQPGANVLTF. CDR3 bases: TGTGCCAGTAGTGCCCAACCTGGGGCCAACGTCCTGACTTTC. Filled out from reference TRBV19 and TRBJ2-6, the complete variable domain reads DGGITQSPKYLFRKEGQNVTLSCEQNLNHDAMYWYRQDPGQGLRLIYYSQIVNDFQKGDIAEGYSVSREKKESFPLTVTSAQKNPTAFYLCASSAQPGANVLTFGAGSRLTVL.

J is TRBJ2-4 and V is TRBV4-1, with D uncertain. CDR3 length: 15 amino acids. Germline CDR1 reads MGHRA; CDR2 reads YSYEKL. The ends were cut back, 1 base at V and 0 bases at J, with 7 bases in the middle. CDR3 in DNA: TGCGCCAGCAGCCAAGTGGCCTTAGCCAAAAACATTCAGTACTTC. Protein sequence: CASSQVALAKNIQYF.

The chain joins TRBV27 to TRBJ1-2; 7 bases agree with TRBD1. This CDR3 comprises 14 residues. CDR1 is MNHEY and CDR2 is SMNVEV in the germline V gene (reference sequence). V dropped 8 bases and J dropped 4; count of bases not matched to a gene: 10. As DNA, the CDR3 is TGTGCCAGCTCATTATCGACAGGGCGCTATGGCTACACCTTC. Protein sequence: CASSLSTGRYGYTF.

This sequence joins TRBV27 and TRBJ1-1; TRBD1 might be the D (5 bases). V shed 2 bases and J shed 7 bases, with 11 bases lying between them. From germline, CDR1 is MNHEY and CDR2 SMNVEV (reference sequence). The CDR3 consists of 13 residues. The CDR3 is CASSLRTGGEAFF. CDR3 coding DNA: TGTGCCAGCAGTTTACGGACCGGGGGTGAAGCTTTCTTT.

A few counts support this clone. V is TRBV6-5 and J is TRBJ1-6, with D possibly matching TRBD1 (5 bases). The CDR3 contains 14 residues. V was pared by 10 bases and J by 5 bases, with 15 bases between. Germline V CDR1 and CDR2: MNHEY, SVGAGI. As DNA, the CDR3 is TGTGCCACCGCTCTAGGGGCGAATAATTCACCCCTCCACTTT. Encoded protein: CATALGANNSPLHF.

The V call is TRBV6-5, the J call TRBJ2-1, with no clear D. Germline V gene data show CDR1 as MNHEY and CDR2 as SVGAGI. This CDR3 has 15 amino acids. The ends were cut back, 3 bases at V and 0 bases at J, with 9 bases in the middle. The CDR3 loop reads CASSYDHSSYNEQFF. DNA for the CDR3: TGTGCCAGCAGTTATGATCATAGCTCCTACAATGAGCAGTTCTTC.

J is TRBJ2-2 and V is TRBV18; D possibly matches TRBD1 or TRBD2 (6 bases each). V lost 3 bases and J 0 bases, leaving 17 bases between the germline ends. The CDR3 is 18 amino acids. From germline, CDR1 is KGHSH and CDR2 LQKENI. DNA of the CDR3: TGTGCCAGCTCACCGCAGCAGCTAGGGGGGTCGAACACCGGGGAGCTGTTTTTT. It specifies CASSPQQLGGSNTGELFF.

V and J are TRBV6-6 and TRBJ2-2; 7 bases are shared with TRBD1. Germline assignment: CDR1 MNHNY and CDR2 SVGAGI (reference sequence). There are 14 residues in the CDR3. V dropped 4 bases and J dropped 6; count of bases not matched to a gene: 5. The CDR3 loop reads CASSSPQGSGELFF. CDR3 nucleotide sequence: TGTGCCAGCAGTTCCCCACAGGGGTCCGGGGAGCTGTTTTTT.

This clone was counted once. The rearrangement uses TRBV18 and TRBJ1-3; D might be TRBD1 (5 bases). Germline CDR1 reads KGHSH; CDR2 reads LQKENI. V was pared by 4 bases and J by 0 bases, with 10 bases between. CDR3 size: 15 residues. The CDR3 region has the DNA TGTGCCAGCTCACATGGGACGGACTCTGGAAACACCATATATTTT. Its protein product is CASSHGTDSGNTIYF.

The chain carries TRBV10-2 and TRBJ2-3; 7 bases map to TRBD1. Trimming cost V 5 bases and J 4 bases; bases outside gene matches: 6. Germline CDR1 reads WSHSY; CDR2 reads SAAADI. CDR3 size: 14 residues. The CDR3 reads CASSRTGVPDTQYF. The CDR3 DNA is TGCGCCAGCAGTCGTACAGGGGTTCCAGATACGCAGTATTTT.

This clone came up a few times. The chain combines TRBV2 with TRBJ2-1, with D perhaps matching TRBD1 (8 bases). Germline V CDR1 and CDR2: SNHLY, FYNNEI. V was pared by 6 bases and J by 2 bases, with 14 bases between. This CDR3 has 15 residues. CDR3 region: CASRDTGGAYNEQFF. DNA of the CDR3: TGTGCCAGCAGAGATACAGGGGGGGCCTACAATGAGCAGTTCTTC.

This clone was seen a single time. The gene calls are TRBV29-1 and TRBJ1-4; 7 bases map to TRBD1. The length of the CDR3 is 11 residues. Trimming took 7 bases from V and 8 from J; bases not matched to a gene: 4. Per germline, CDR1 SQVTM and CDR2 ANQGSEA. CDR3 residues: CSAKTGEKLFF. DNA of the CDR3: TGCAGCGCCAAGACAGGGGAAAAACTGTTTTTT.

This chain uses TRBV6-5 with TRBJ2-7; 11 nucleotides match TRBD1. The germline V gene encodes CDR1 MNHEY and CDR2 SVGAGI. V shed 2 bases, J shed 6 bases, and the junction held 9 bases outside the gene matches. CDR3 size: 16 residues. The CDR3 loop reads CASSYAGDRGYREQYV. As DNA, the CDR3 is TGTGCCAGCAGTTACGCGGGGGACAGGGGGTATCGCGAGCAGTACGTC.

The chain combines TRBV6-1 with TRBJ2-1; D gene unclear. This CDR3 has 12 residues. The germline gives CDR1 MNHNS, CDR2 SASEGT. Between the trimmed V and J ends, which lost 2 bases and 7 bases, there was a span of 6 bases. CDR3 in DNA: TGTGCCAGCAGTGAAAACACTAATGAGCAGTTCTTC. This gives the protein CASSENTNEQFF.

This clone came up a few times. This chain connects TRBV18 to TRBJ1-2; TRBD1 matches 8 bases. V lost 2 bases, J lost 8 bases, and 7 bases stayed unmatched. This CDR3 has 14 amino acids. Germline CDR1 and CDR2: KGHSH and LQKENI. DNA of the CDR3: TGTGCCAGCTCACCAGGTCAGGGGGCTGAAGGCTACACCTTC. It encodes CASSPGQGAEGYTF.

This clone came up once. The genes are TRBV20-1 and TRBJ1-1; D not certain. Germline CDR1 reads DFQATT; CDR2 reads SNEGSKA (reference sequence). V gave up 0 bases and J gave up 5 bases, with 1 base separating them. This CDR3 has 10 amino acids. The CDR3 loop is CSARDTEAFF. CDR3 bases: TGCAGTGCTAGAGATACTGAAGCTTTCTTT.

The J gene is TRBJ1-5, the V gene TRBV27, with a tentative D call TRBD1 (6 bases). Per germline, CDR1 MNHEY and CDR2 SMNVEV (reference sequence). V lost 1 base to trimming and J lost 0 bases, with 13 bases between them. The CDR3 extends over 17 amino acids. The CDR3 DNA reads as TGTGCCAGCAGTTTATTTTCAGGGGCCGATAGCAATCAGCCCCAGCATTTT. Its protein is CASSLFSGADSNQPQHF.

This clone was seen just once. The chain couples TRBV9 to TRBJ2-3; no clear D gene. Germline CDR1 reads SGDLS; CDR2 reads YYNGEE. The CDR3 is made up of 12 amino acids. Trimming took off 3 bases at V and 6 bases at J, with 8 bases between the two ends. In nucleotides, the CDR3 is TGTGCCAGCAGCGGAGTGGGGGATACGCAGTATTTT. Translating it yields CASSGVGDTQYF.

This chain links TRBV18 with TRBJ2-4; 8 nucleotides match TRBD1. The J segment lost 8 bases and the V segment lost 3 bases, leaving 3 bases of the junction unmatched. This CDR3 region has 13 residues. Germline CDR1 reads KGHSH; CDR2 reads LQKENI. CDR3 DNA sequence: TGTGCCAGCTCACCCCACAGGGGGGACATTCAGTACTTC. It translates to CASSPHRGDIQYF.

The chain has TRBV10-2 and TRBJ1-5; D gene uncertain. Trimming left V 0 bases short and J 3 bases short, with 9 bases between. The CDR3 extends over 15 amino acids. CDR1 is WSHSY and CDR2 is SAAADI in the germline V gene. The CDR3 DNA sequence: TGCGCCAGCAGTGAGTCATCGGGGAACAATCAGCCCCAGCATTTT. It translates to CASSESSGNNQPQHF.

The CDR3 DNA is TGTGCCACCCGGTGGTTGTTTGAGGAGACCCAGTACTTC. This translates into CATRWLFEETQYF. The chain carries TRBV6-5 and TRBJ2-5; the D is unclear. The CDR3 runs 13 residues. V was shortened by 10 bases and J by 5 bases, with 17 bases between the two germline ends. Germline values: CDR1 MNHEY, CDR2 SVGAGI.

This clone is a singleton in its sample. This rearrangement joins TRBV5-1 to TRBJ1-1; 10 nucleotides line up with TRBD1. V lost 4 bases and J lost 4; bases outside the gene matches: 4. This CDR3 is 14 amino acids long. The germline gives CDR1 SGHRS, CDR2 YFSETQ. The DNA for the CDR3 is TGCGCCAGCAGCGCGACAGGGGGCTCCACTGAAGCTTTCTTT. This gives the protein CASSATGGSTEAFF.

The gene calls are TRBV27 and TRBJ1-1; 8 positions agree with TRBD1. Germline CDR1 is MNHEY and CDR2 is SMNVEV (reference sequence). Trimming at V came to 6 bases and at J to 2 bases, leaving 11 bases not matched to a gene. This CDR3 spans 16 amino acids. CDR3 loop: CASRDYEGQENTEAFF. The CDR3 coding sequence is TGTGCCAGCAGAGACTACGAGGGACAGGAAAACACTGAAGCTTTCTTT.